Listed below are T cell receptor beta chains from one sample, sequenced in a study of early T cells in non-severe SARS-CoV-2 infection. One entry per CDR3 protein, called by TCRdb with MiXCR from the 5' RACE reads. The data show about 62,000 distinct CDR3 sequences, with about 9.9% seen just once and around 1.3% held by the top ten. Material for sequencing was whole blood. The receptors were gathered from an adult who was a healthcare worker with PCR-confirmed SARS-CoV-2 infection or an uninfected control (not recorded which). CDR3s include the opening cysteine and the closing phenylalanine or tryptophan. The order of the fields is V gene, D gene, J gene, clone size, CDR3 DNA, CDR3 protein. A D gene is named only where the DNA matches it firmly. Clone size, where shown, is once, few, many, or a class for clones that have expanded.

V gene: TRBV3-1; D gene: TRBD1; J gene: TRBJ2-5; clone size: few; CDR3 DNA: TGTGCCAGCAGGGACAGGGTTATAGAGACCCAGTACTTC; CDR3 protein: CASRDRVIETQYF
V gene: TRBV10-3; D gene: NA; J gene: TRBJ2-1; clone size: many; CDR3 DNA: TGTGCCATCAGTGAGTCGACAGCGAATGAGCAGTTCTTC; CDR3 protein: CAISESTANEQFF
V gene: TRBV27; D gene: NA; J gene: TRBJ2-3; clone size: NA; CDR3 DNA: TGTGCCAGCAGTTTATCGACGAACAGAATACCCACAGATACGCAGTATTTT; CDR3 protein: CASSLSTNRIPTDTQYF
V gene: TRBV29-1; D gene: TRBD2; J gene: TRBJ2-5; clone size: NA; CDR3 DNA: TGCAGCGTGGCGAAACAGGAGCGGGGACTAGCGGACCAAGAGACCCAGTACTTC; CDR3 protein: CSVAKQERGLADQETQYF
V gene: TRBV7-9; D gene: NA; J gene: TRBJ1-3; clone size: NA; CDR3 DNA: TGTGCCAGCAGGGAGGGACACGGAAACACCATATATTTT; CDR3 protein: CASREGHGNTIYF
V gene: TRBV2; D gene: TRBD1; J gene: TRBJ1-1; clone size: many; CDR3 DNA: TGTGCCAGCAGTCTAAGCGGGACAGAGAACACTGAAGCTTTCTTT; CDR3 protein: CASSLSGTENTEAFF
V gene: TRBV5-1; D gene: NA; J gene: TRBJ2-1; clone size: NA; CDR3 DNA: TGCGCCAGCAGCCTGGGCCCGACCAATGAGCAGTTCTTC; CDR3 protein: CASSLGPTNEQFF
V gene: TRBV12-3/TRBV12-4; D gene: NA; J gene: TRBJ1-5; clone size: many; CDR3 DNA: TGTGCCAGCACCATATACGGCCAGCCCCAGCATTTT; CDR3 protein: CASTIYGQPQHF
V gene: TRBV20-1; D gene: NA; J gene: TRBJ2-3; clone size: few; CDR3 DNA: TGCAGTGCTAGAAACGTACGTCAAAGCACAGATACGCAGTATTTT; CDR3 protein: CSARNVRQSTDTQYF
V gene: TRBV5-1; D gene: NA; J gene: TRBJ2-3; clone size: NA; CDR3 DNA: TGCGCCAGCAGCTTGGGGTACGAGGATACGCAGTATTTT; CDR3 protein: CASSLGYEDTQYF
V gene: TRBV12-3/TRBV12-4; D gene: NA; J gene: TRBJ2-4; clone size: NA; CDR3 DNA: TGTGCCAGCAGTTTAACAACCAAAAACATTCAGTACTTC; CDR3 protein: CASSLTTKNIQYF
V gene: TRBV20-1; D gene: NA; J gene: TRBJ1-2; clone size: NA; CDR3 DNA: TGCAGTGCTAGAGTCGAAACCGGGCCCTATGGCTACACCTTC; CDR3 protein: CSARVETGPYGYTF
V gene: TRBV27; D gene: NA; J gene: TRBJ1-6; clone size: NA; CDR3 DNA: TGTGCCAGCAGTTTAGAGGGCCCCTATAATTCACCCCTCCACTTT; CDR3 protein: CASSLEGPYNSPLHF
V gene: TRBV29-1; D gene: NA; J gene: TRBJ1-1; clone size: NA; CDR3 DNA: TGCAGCGTTGCTTCTCGGTCGGACACTGAAGCTTTCTTT; CDR3 protein: CSVASRSDTEAFF
V gene: TRBV5-4; D gene: NA; J gene: TRBJ2-2; clone size: few; CDR3 DNA: TGTGCCAGCAGCTCCGGGCCGCCGAACACCGGGGAGCTGTTTTTT; CDR3 protein: CASSSGPPNTGELFF
V gene: TRBV14; D gene: TRBD1; J gene: TRBJ1-4; clone size: few; CDR3 DNA: TGTGCCAGCAGCCAAGCGGTGACAGGGAAAAAACTGTTTTTT; CDR3 protein: CASSQAVTGKKLFF
V gene: TRBV10-3; D gene: TRBD1; J gene: TRBJ2-1; clone size: NA; CDR3 DNA: TGTGCCATCAGTGACGGGACAGGGCTCTACAATGAGCAGTTCTTC; CDR3 protein: CAISDGTGLYNEQFF
V gene: TRBV2; D gene: NA; J gene: TRBJ2-6; clone size: many; CDR3 DNA: TGTGCCAGCCGAAGGACAGAAAAAGGCTCTGGGGCCAACGTCCTGACTTTC; CDR3 protein: CASRRTEKGSGANVLTF
V gene: TRBV10-3; D gene: NA; J gene: TRBJ2-3; clone size: few; CDR3 DNA: TGTGCCATCAGTTATACCGCGGCGGCTAGGGATACGCAGTATTTT; CDR3 protein: CAISYTAAARDTQYF
V gene: TRBV10-2; D gene: NA; J gene: TRBJ1-1; clone size: many; CDR3 DNA: TGCGCCAGCAGAGAATTCAGAGCTGAAGCTTTCTTT; CDR3 protein: CASREFRAEAFF
V gene: TRBV27; D gene: TRBD2; J gene: TRBJ2-1; clone size: NA; CDR3 DNA: TGTGCCAGCAGTCTAGGGTCGCGGGGGGCCAAAAATGAGCAGTTCTTC; CDR3 protein: CASSLGSRGAKNEQFF
V gene: TRBV29-1; D gene: NA; J gene: TRBJ2-1; clone size: many; CDR3 DNA: TGCAGCGTTGAATCCCTGGAGGTTGTAAGAAATGAGCAGTTCTTC; CDR3 protein: CSVESLEVVRNEQFF
V gene: TRBV5-1; D gene: NA; J gene: TRBJ2-1; clone size: NA; CDR3 DNA: TGCGCCAGCAGCTCCCGGACAGGAGGGAATGAGCAGTTCTTC; CDR3 protein: CASSSRTGGNEQFF
V gene: TRBV20-1; D gene: TRBD2; J gene: TRBJ2-1; clone size: many; CDR3 DNA: TGCAGTGCCACACAGCGGGGGAGCTCCTACAATGAGCAGTTCTTC; CDR3 protein: CSATQRGSSYNEQFF
V gene: TRBV20-1; D gene: TRBD1; J gene: TRBJ2-4; clone size: NA; CDR3 DNA: TGCAGTGCTGCCCCGACAGGGGGGAGCATTCAGTACTTC; CDR3 protein: CSAAPTGGSIQYF
V gene: TRBV5-6; D gene: TRBD2; J gene: TRBJ2-1; clone size: few; CDR3 DNA: TGTGCCAGCATTGGCGGGGGGCCCCATGAGCAGTTCTTC; CDR3 protein: CASIGGGPHEQFF
V gene: TRBV7-2; D gene: TRBD1; J gene: TRBJ1-2; clone size: few; CDR3 DNA: TGTGCCAGCACCATAATAGGGACAGCTTATGGCTACACCTTC; CDR3 protein: CASTIIGTAYGYTF
V gene: TRBV29-1; D gene: NA; J gene: TRBJ1-2; clone size: many; CDR3 DNA: TGCAGCGTTGGGCGGGGGGCCAACTATGGCTACACCTTC; CDR3 protein: CSVGRGANYGYTF
V gene: TRBV11-3; D gene: NA; J gene: TRBJ2-3; clone size: NA; CDR3 DNA: TGTGCCAGCAGCCGAGGACCTAGCGACAGGGCCGATACGCAGTATTTT; CDR3 protein: CASSRGPSDRADTQYF
V gene: TRBV7-9; D gene: NA; J gene: TRBJ1-5; clone size: few; CDR3 DNA: TGTGCCAGCAGCTCACAGATCGGGGATCAGCCCCAGCATTTT; CDR3 protein: CASSSQIGDQPQHF
V gene: TRBV20-1; D gene: NA; J gene: TRBJ1-2; clone size: many; CDR3 DNA: TGCAGTGCCCGAGACGCTGGGAAGTACACCTTC; CDR3 protein: CSARDAGKYTF
V gene: TRBV29-1; D gene: NA; J gene: TRBJ2-3; clone size: few; CDR3 DNA: TGCAGCGTTACCCAGGGAGTCTATACGCAGTATTTT; CDR3 protein: CSVTQGVYTQYF
V gene: TRBV6-1; D gene: TRBD1; J gene: TRBJ1-5; clone size: NA; CDR3 DNA: TGTGCCAGCAGATCAGGACAGGCGGGCAATCAGCCCCAGCATTTT; CDR3 protein: CASRSGQAGNQPQHF
V gene: TRBV5-1; D gene: NA; J gene: TRBJ1-1; clone size: few; CDR3 DNA: TGCGGCGTCGGCAGGGTGATCCCTGAAGCTTTCTTT; CDR3 protein: CGVGRVIPEAFF
V gene: TRBV20-1; D gene: NA; J gene: TRBJ2-2; clone size: NA; CDR3 DNA: TGCAGTGCTAGAGACGGTACCGGGGAGCTGTTTTTT; CDR3 protein: CSARDGTGELFF
V gene: TRBV4-1; D gene: NA; J gene: TRBJ2-3; clone size: NA; CDR3 DNA: TGCGCCAGCAGCCCAGAATCCACAGATACGCAGTATTTT; CDR3 protein: CASSPESTDTQYF
V gene: TRBV30; D gene: TRBD2; J gene: TRBJ2-1; clone size: few; CDR3 DNA: TGTGCTGGACTAGCGGGGGGTTCTAGGAGCTCCTACAATGAGCAGTTCTTC; CDR3 protein: CAGLAGGSRSSYNEQFF
V gene: TRBV7-2; D gene: NA; J gene: TRBJ1-1; clone size: NA; CDR3 DNA: TGTGCCAGCAGCTTAGCGATGGGTGCTGGCACTGAAGCTTTCTTT; CDR3 protein: CASSLAMGAGTEAFF
V gene: TRBV6-6; D gene: NA; J gene: TRBJ1-1; clone size: few; CDR3 DNA: TGTGCCAGCAGTTACGGGGAGGTGGGCACTGAAGCTTTCTTT; CDR3 protein: CASSYGEVGTEAFF
V gene: TRBV2; D gene: NA; J gene: TRBJ1-2; clone size: few; CDR3 DNA: TGTGCCAGCAGTGAACAGGGAGAGCACTATGGCTACACCTTC; CDR3 protein: CASSEQGEHYGYTF
V gene: TRBV20-1; D gene: NA; J gene: TRBJ2-3; clone size: NA; CDR3 DNA: TGCAGTGCCCCGACAGGAATTACGCAGTATTTT; CDR3 protein: CSAPTGITQYF
V gene: TRBV7-9; D gene: TRBD1; J gene: TRBJ1-1; clone size: NA; CDR3 DNA: TGTGCCAGCAGCTTTCAGGGACAGGGCAACACTGAAGCTTTCTTT; CDR3 protein: CASSFQGQGNTEAFF
V gene: TRBV3-1; D gene: NA; J gene: TRBJ2-3; clone size: few; CDR3 DNA: TGTGCCAGCAGAGCCGGGACCGCGACGTGGGATACGCAGTATTTT; CDR3 protein: CASRAGTATWDTQYF
V gene: TRBV11-3; D gene: NA; J gene: TRBJ2-3; clone size: NA; CDR3 DNA: TGTGCCAGCAGCTTATTCTTCGGTGGGACAGATACGCAGTATTTT; CDR3 protein: CASSLFFGGTDTQYF
V gene: TRBV12-3/TRBV12-4; D gene: TRBD2; J gene: TRBJ2-5; clone size: NA; CDR3 DNA: TGTGCCAGCAGAGCTGGACTAGCGGGATCCGAGACCCAGTACTTC; CDR3 protein: CASRAGLAGSETQYF
V gene: TRBV11-2; D gene: TRBD1; J gene: TRBJ2-2; clone size: many; CDR3 DNA: TGTGCCAGCAGCCTGGGACAGCTCACCGGGGAGCTGTTTTTT; CDR3 protein: CASSLGQLTGELFF
V gene: TRBV5-1; D gene: TRBD1; J gene: TRBJ1-2; clone size: few; CDR3 DNA: TGCGCCAGCAGACGCGGACAGGCGTCCTATGGCTACACCTTC; CDR3 protein: CASRRGQASYGYTF
V gene: TRBV12-3/TRBV12-4; D gene: NA; J gene: TRBJ1-5; clone size: NA; CDR3 DNA: TGTGCCAGCAGCCGAGGAGCCAGCAATCAGCCCCAGCATTTT; CDR3 protein: CASSRGASNQPQHF
V gene: TRBV12-3/TRBV12-4; D gene: NA; J gene: TRBJ2-3; clone size: many; CDR3 DNA: TGTGCCAGCAGTTCGCAGGGAACAAGCACAGATACGCAGTATTTT; CDR3 protein: CASSSQGTSTDTQYF
V gene: TRBV5-1; D gene: NA; J gene: TRBJ2-3; clone size: NA; CDR3 DNA: TGCGCCAGCAGCTTCCTCCGCAATGGCGGGGCTAGCACAGATACGCAGTATTTT; CDR3 protein: CASSFLRNGGASTDTQYF
V gene: TRBV5-1; D gene: TRBD2; J gene: TRBJ2-3; clone size: few; CDR3 DNA: TGCGCCAGCACCCCAAGTGGGACTAGGGGAACAGATACGCAGTATTTT; CDR3 protein: CASTPSGTRGTDTQYF
V gene: TRBV20-1; D gene: TRBD2; J gene: TRBJ2-3; clone size: NA; CDR3 DNA: TGCAGTGCTCAAGGGACTAGCGGGGACACAGATACGCAGTATTTT; CDR3 protein: CSAQGTSGDTDTQYF
V gene: TRBV30; D gene: TRBD1; J gene: TRBJ1-6; clone size: NA; CDR3 DNA: TGTGCCTGGAGTCCCTTGCGATCTACAGGGGGTAATTCACCCCTCCACTTT; CDR3 protein: CAWSPLRSTGGNSPLHF
V gene: TRBV7-3; D gene: NA; J gene: TRBJ2-4; clone size: many; CDR3 DNA: TGTGCCAGCAGCCCCCAAGGTCGTGGGGGGAAGAGAACCAAAAACATTCAGTACTTC; CDR3 protein: CASSPQGRGGKRTKNIQYF
V gene: TRBV28; D gene: TRBD1; J gene: TRBJ1-1; clone size: NA; CDR3 DNA: TGTGCCAGCAGGACGACAGGGTTCCTTCTCGAAGCTTTCTTT; CDR3 protein: CASRTTGFLLEAFF
V gene: TRBV12-3/TRBV12-4; D gene: TRBD2; J gene: TRBJ2-1; clone size: many; CDR3 DNA: TGTGCCAGCAGTTTCAGGACTAGCGGGGTAGCATATAACAATGAGCAGTTCTTC; CDR3 protein: CASSFRTSGVAYNNEQFF
V gene: TRBV5-4; D gene: NA; J gene: TRBJ2-5; clone size: many; CDR3 DNA: TGTGCCAGTGGGTCCAGCCAAGAGACCCAGTACTTC; CDR3 protein: CASGSSQETQYF
V gene: TRBV2; D gene: NA; J gene: TRBJ2-3; clone size: many; CDR3 DNA: TGTGCCAGCAGTGTCTCACAGGGCACAGATACGCAGTATTTT; CDR3 protein: CASSVSQGTDTQYF
V gene: TRBV20-1; D gene: NA; J gene: TRBJ2-3; clone size: many; CDR3 DNA: TGCAGTGCAAGAGTACCCCGGAAGGCAGATACGCAGTATTTT; CDR3 protein: CSARVPRKADTQYF
V gene: TRBV7-9; D gene: NA; J gene: TRBJ1-3; clone size: many; CDR3 DNA: TGTGCCAGCAGCTTAGCAGAGGGAAACACCATATATTTT; CDR3 protein: CASSLAEGNTIYF